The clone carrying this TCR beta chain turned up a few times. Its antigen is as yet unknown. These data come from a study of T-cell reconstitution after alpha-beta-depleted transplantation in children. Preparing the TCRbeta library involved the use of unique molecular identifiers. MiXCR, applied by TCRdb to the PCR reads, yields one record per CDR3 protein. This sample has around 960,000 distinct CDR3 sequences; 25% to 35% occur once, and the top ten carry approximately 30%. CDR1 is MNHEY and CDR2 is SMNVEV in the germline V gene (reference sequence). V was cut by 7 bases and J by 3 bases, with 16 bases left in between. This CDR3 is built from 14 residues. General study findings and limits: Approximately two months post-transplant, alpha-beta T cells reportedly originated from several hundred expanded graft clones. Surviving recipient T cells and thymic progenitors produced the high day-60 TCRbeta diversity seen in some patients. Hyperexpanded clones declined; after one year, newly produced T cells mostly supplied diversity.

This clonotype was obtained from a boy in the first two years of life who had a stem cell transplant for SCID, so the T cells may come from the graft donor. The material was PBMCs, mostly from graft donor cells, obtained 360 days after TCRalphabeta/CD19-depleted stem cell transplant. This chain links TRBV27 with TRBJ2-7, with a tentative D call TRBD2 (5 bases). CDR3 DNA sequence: TGTGCCAGCATGTTCCAGGCAGAGGGCTACGAGCAGTACTTC. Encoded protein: CASMFQAEGYEQYF.